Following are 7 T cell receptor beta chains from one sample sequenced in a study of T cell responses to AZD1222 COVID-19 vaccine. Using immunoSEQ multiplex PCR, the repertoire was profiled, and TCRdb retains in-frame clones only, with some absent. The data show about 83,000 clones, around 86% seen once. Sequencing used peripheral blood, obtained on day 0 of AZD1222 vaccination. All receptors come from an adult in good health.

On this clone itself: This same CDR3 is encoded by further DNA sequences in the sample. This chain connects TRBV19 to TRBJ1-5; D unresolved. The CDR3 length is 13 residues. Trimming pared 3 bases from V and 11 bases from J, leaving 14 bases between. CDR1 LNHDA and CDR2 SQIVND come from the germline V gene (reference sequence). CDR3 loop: CASSIAHDPTQHF. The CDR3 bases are TGTGCCAGTAGTATCGCCCACGACCCGACCCAGCATTTT.

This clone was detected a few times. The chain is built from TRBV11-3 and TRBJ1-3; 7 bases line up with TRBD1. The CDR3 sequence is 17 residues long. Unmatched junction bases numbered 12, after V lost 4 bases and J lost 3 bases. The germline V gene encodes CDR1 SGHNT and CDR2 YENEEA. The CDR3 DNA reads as TGTGCCAGCAGCTACCCCCGGAACAGGGGAAATGGAAACACCATATATTTT. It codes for CASSYPRNRGNGNTIYF.

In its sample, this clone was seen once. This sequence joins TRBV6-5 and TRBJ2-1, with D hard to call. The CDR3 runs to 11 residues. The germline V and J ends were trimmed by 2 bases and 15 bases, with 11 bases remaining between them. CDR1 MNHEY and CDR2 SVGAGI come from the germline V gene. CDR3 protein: CASSYDLLLFF. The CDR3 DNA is TGTGCCAGCAGTTACGACCTATTGCTGTTCTTC.

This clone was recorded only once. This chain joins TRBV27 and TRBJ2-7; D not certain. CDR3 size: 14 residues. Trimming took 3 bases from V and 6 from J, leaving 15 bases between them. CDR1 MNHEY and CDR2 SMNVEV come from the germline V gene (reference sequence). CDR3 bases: TGTGCCAGCAGTTTGGTTACGGCGTCAGGCGAGCAGTACTTC. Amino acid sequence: CASSLVTASGEQYF.

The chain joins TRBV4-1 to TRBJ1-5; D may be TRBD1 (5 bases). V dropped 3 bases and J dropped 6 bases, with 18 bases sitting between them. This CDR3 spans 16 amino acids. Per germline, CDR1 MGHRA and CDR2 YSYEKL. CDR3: CASSQTLQARGQPQHF. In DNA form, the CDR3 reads TGCGCCAGCAGCCAGACATTACAGGCGCGGGGTCAGCCCCAGCATTTT.

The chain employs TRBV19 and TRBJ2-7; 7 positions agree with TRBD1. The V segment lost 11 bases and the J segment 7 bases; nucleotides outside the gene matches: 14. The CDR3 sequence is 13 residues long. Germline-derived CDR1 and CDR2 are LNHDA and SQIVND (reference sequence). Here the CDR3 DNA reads TGTGCCGTCAAGGGGGCAGCGGACGGGGAGCAGTACTTC. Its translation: CAVKGAADGEQYF.

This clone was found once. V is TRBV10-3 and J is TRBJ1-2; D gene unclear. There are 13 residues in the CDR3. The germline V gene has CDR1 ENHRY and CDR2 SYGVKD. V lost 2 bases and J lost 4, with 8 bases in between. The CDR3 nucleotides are TGTGCCATCAGTGAGGGGGAGGGCTATGGCTACACCTTC. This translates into CAISEGEGYGYTF.